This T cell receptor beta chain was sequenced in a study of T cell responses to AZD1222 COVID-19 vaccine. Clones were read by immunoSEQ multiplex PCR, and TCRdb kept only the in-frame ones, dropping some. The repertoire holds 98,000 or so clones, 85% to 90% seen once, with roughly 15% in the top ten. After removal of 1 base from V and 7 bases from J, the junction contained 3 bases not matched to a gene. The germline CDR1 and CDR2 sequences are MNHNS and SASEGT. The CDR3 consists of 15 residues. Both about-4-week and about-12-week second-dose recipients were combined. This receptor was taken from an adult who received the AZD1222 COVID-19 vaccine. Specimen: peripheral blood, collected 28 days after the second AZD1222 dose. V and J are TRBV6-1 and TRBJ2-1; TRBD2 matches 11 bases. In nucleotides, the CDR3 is TGTGCCAGCAGTGAAGTTGCTAGCGGGAGGAATGAGCAGTTCTTC. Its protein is CASSEVASGRNEQFF.